Below are 14 T cell receptor beta chains sequenced from a single sample in a study of T cell responses to AZD1222 COVID-19 vaccine. Assay: immunoSEQ multiplex PCR; the TCRdb copy retains only in-frame clones and omits some. The sample shows tens of thousands of clones, around four fifths of them seen only once. The sample consisted of peripheral blood, taken on day 0 of AZD1222 vaccination. The receptors come from an adult in good health.

The chain has TRBV4-3 and TRBJ2-2; no reliable D call. Germline assignment: CDR1 LGHNA and CDR2 YSLEER. The CDR3 is made up of 14 amino acids. V was shortened by 0 bases and J by 1 base, with 3 bases between the two germline ends. CDR3 sequence (DNA): TGCGCCAGCAGCCAAGATTGGAACACCGGGGAGCTGTTTTTT. Translating gives CASSQDWNTGELFF.

This chain joins TRBV29-1 and TRBJ2-5; D is possibly TRBD1 or TRBD2 (5 bases each). The germline gives CDR1 SQVTM, CDR2 ANQGSEA. The ends were cut back, 2 bases at V and 3 bases at J, with 7 bases in the middle. The CDR3 totals 12 residues. For the CDR3, the DNA is TGCAGCGTTGAACGGGGCGAAGAGACCCAGTACTTC. Amino acids: CSVERGEETQYF.

This chain uses TRBV11-2 with TRBJ2-3; a possible D gene is TRBD2 (7 bases). The CDR3 is made up of 15 amino acids. Trimming left V 5 bases short and J 2 bases short, with 14 bases between. Per the germline V gene, CDR1 is SGHAT and CDR2 is FQNNGV. The CDR3 DNA is TGTGCCAGCAGCAAGGGGGGGCTGGCCACAGATACGCAGTATTTT. This codes for CASSKGGLATDTQYF.

The genes are TRBV27 and TRBJ2-7; TRBD2 agrees at 9 bases. The CDR3 consists of 16 residues. V was clipped by 6 bases and J by 2 bases; unmatched bases: 11. Germline V gene data show CDR1 as MNHEY and CDR2 as SMNVEV (reference sequence). CDR3 bases: TGTGCCAGCAGCCCCGGGACTAGCAGGGATACCTACGAGCAGTACTTC. As protein: CASSPGTSRDTYEQYF.

The V gene is TRBV5-5, the J gene TRBJ2-1; D may be TRBD1 (5 bases). CDR3 length: 14 residues. The V gene lost 2 bases and the J gene lost 1 base, with 7 bases spanning the gap. The germline gives CDR1 SGHKS, CDR2 YYEKEE (reference sequence). CDR3 in amino acids: CASSFDSSYNEQFF. The CDR3 DNA reads as TGTGCCAGCAGCTTCGACAGTTCCTACAATGAGCAGTTCTTC.

The rearrangement links TRBV6-2 or TRBV6-3 to TRBJ1-1; no firm D call. The V and J ends lost 4 bases and 5 bases respectively, with 5 bases between them. The length of the CDR3 is 11 residues. Germline V gives CDR1 MNHEY, CDR2 SVGEGT. CDR3 loop: CASSLGTEAFF. CDR3 nucleotides: TGTGCCAGCAGTTTGGGAACTGAAGCTTTCTTT.

V is TRBV6-6 and J is TRBJ1-5; tentative D call: TRBD1 (5 bases). V was pared by 0 bases and J by 7 bases, with 10 bases between. The CDR3 contains 14 residues. Germline lookup yields CDR1 MNHNY and CDR2 SVGAGI (reference sequence). The DNA for the CDR3 is TGTGCCAGCAGTTACTCGGGGCGAGGGCAGCCCCAGCATTTT. Protein: CASSYSGRGQPQHF.

This clone was counted between two and nine times. The chain joins TRBV3-1 (or the pseudogene TRBV3-2) to TRBJ2-1, with D perhaps TRBD2 (6 bases). The CDR3 sequence is 16 residues long. Germline V CDR1 and CDR2: LGHDT, YNNKEL (reference sequence). Trimming took 0 bases from V and 3 from J, leaving 12 bases between them. The CDR3 is CASSQEDGGNYNEQFF. The CDR3 nucleotides read TGTGCCAGCAGCCAAGAAGACGGGGGAAACTACAATGAGCAGTTCTTC.

V and J are TRBV6-5 and TRBJ1-6, with D possibly TRBD1 on 6 matching bases. V was cut by 7 bases and J by 7 bases, with 14 bases left in between. The CDR3 consists of 14 residues. Germline CDR1 and CDR2: MNHEY and SVGAGI. This chain's CDR3 is CASTFLQGNSPLHF. The CDR3 DNA is TGTGCCAGCACCTTCTTACAGGGCAATTCACCCCTCCACTTT.

The rearrangement uses TRBV27 and TRBJ1-4, with TRBD1 matching over 7 bases. Germline V gives CDR1 MNHEY, CDR2 SMNVEV (reference sequence). The V segment lost 5 bases and the J segment 15 bases; nucleotides outside the gene matches: 12. The CDR3 totals 13 residues. The CDR3 region is CASSGNPTGRLFF. In nucleotides, the CDR3 is TGTGCCAGCAGTGGCAACCCGACAGGGCGTTTGTTTTTT. The full variable domain, its missing parts supplied by reference TRBV27 and TRBJ1-4, is EAQVTQNPRYLITVTGKKLTVTCSQNMNHEYMSWYRQDPGLGLRQIYYSMNVEVTDKGDVPEGYKVSRKEKRNFPLILESPSPNQTSLYFCASSGNPTGRLFFGSGTQLSVL.

This rearrangement joins TRBV5-4 to TRBJ1-1; tentative D call: TRBD1 (6 bases). Germline V gene data show CDR1 as SGHNT and CDR2 as YYREEE (reference sequence). V was cut by 0 bases and J by 6 bases, with 12 bases left in between. The CDR3 runs 14 residues. The DNA of the CDR3 is TGTGCCAGCAGCTTGGGAGGGGGTACGGCTGAAGCTTTCTTT. Residues: CASSLGGGTAEAFF.

The CDR3 nucleotides are TGTGCCAGCAGCCTTAATAATGGGCGAGGCTACACCTTC. Encoded protein: CASSLNNGRGYTF. The genes are TRBV7-3 and TRBJ1-2; unclear D gene. Germline V gives CDR1 SGHTA, CDR2 FQGTGA. The CDR3 has 13 amino acids. Trimming cost V 5 bases and J 8 bases, with 15 bases left between them.

This clone came up once. This chain connects TRBV28 to TRBJ1-1; tentatively, D is TRBD1 (5 bases). Germline V gene data show CDR1 as MDHEN and CDR2 as SYDVKM. The CDR3 is 13 residues long. Between the trimmed V and J ends, which lost 10 bases and 4 bases, there was a span of 16 bases. The CDR3 bases are TGTGCCATAACACTGGGGGAGGGCACTGAAGCTTTCTTT. Residues: CAITLGEGTEAFF.

The V gene is TRBV11-3, the J gene TRBJ2-1; 8 nucleotides line up with TRBD1. Germline CDR1 and CDR2: SGHNT and YENEEA. The CDR3 consists of 15 residues. V trimming: 5 bases; J trimming: 2 bases; junction bases outside the gene matches: 5. Here the CDR3 reads CASSARQGTYNEQFF. The CDR3 nucleotides are TGTGCCAGCAGCGCCCGACAGGGGACCTACAATGAGCAGTTCTTC.